This TCR beta chain emerged from a study of graft-versus-host responses after intestinal transplantation. Study-level information: The study gave all recipients anti-thymocyte globulin induction, then tacrolimus and steroids for about three years. General study results and limits: HvG clone declines early post-transplant were associated with peak circulating GvH levels.

Germline V gives CDR1 SGHRS, CDR2 YFSETQ. This CDR3 spans 17 amino acids. Trimming removed 1 base from V and 8 bases from J; junction bases left unmatched: 14. Method: immunoSEQ multiplex PCR; TCRdb's copy keeps in-frame clones and lacks some. The sample carries fewer than 20,000 clones, 33% recorded once. Irradiated, violet-dye-labeled stimulator cells, 200,000 in number, were plated with 200,000 CFSE-labeled responder cells. This clone counts as medium-sized. This chain links TRBV5-1 with TRBJ1-2; 10 bases line up with TRBD1. The sequence was collected from a human patient who received an intestinal transplant. The sample here was alloreactive CD4+ T cells from a mixed lymphocyte reaction culture, taken before intestinal transplant. Subset in this sample: CFSE-low proliferating T cells sorted from roughly six-day pre-transplant mixed lymphocyte reaction (GvH or HvG direction). The CDR3 protein is CASSLRGQGRASEGYTF. Written as DNA, the CDR3 is TGCGCCAGCAGCTTGAGGGGACAGGGGCGCGCCTCGGAGGGCTACACCTTC.